One sample yielded the 2 T cell receptor beta chains listed below, sequenced in a study of post-analysis software for immune sequencing data (dated by TCRdb to about 2015). Study-wide conclusions, independent of this receptor: Significantly higher frequencies in patients than in controls were found for roughly 5 TRBV segments, including TRBV5-6, TRBV5-1 and TRBV20-1.

Their specific antigens are unknown. Libraries were constructed by PCR. TCRdb shows the sequencer as Illumina HiSeq 2500. To reduce PCR and sequencing biases, unique molecular identifiers were built into the TCR beta cDNA libraries. Starting from the raw public reads, TCRdb applied fastp trimming at Q25, assembled clones with MiXCR and retained in-frame beta chains. Every CDR3 protein is listed once, alongside the most common genes and DNA of its rows. The sample table records 750,000 to 950,000 distinct CDR3 sequences; roughly 50% of these occur just once. 4.9% of the sample lies in the top ten. Sequenced: blood. All receptors come from a girl aged 5-17 years with multiple sclerosis.

The chain joins TRBV6-5 to TRBJ1-1; D is possibly TRBD1 (5 bases). There are 14 residues in the CDR3. The germline CDR1 and CDR2 sequences are MNHEY and SVGAGI. The germline V and J ends were trimmed by 7 bases and 11 bases, with 23 bases remaining between them. The CDR3 loop reads CASTVGAGAVVAFF. In nucleotides, the CDR3 is TGTGCCAGCACCGTCGGGGCCGGTGCGGTGGTGGCTTTCTTT.

In this sample, this clonotype turned up a few times. The rearrangement joins TRBV20-1 to TRBJ2-5, with 8 bases fitting TRBD2. The CDR3 has 14 amino acids. The germline V gene encodes CDR1 DFQATT and CDR2 SNEGSKA (reference sequence). Trimming took 6 bases from V and 5 from J; bases not matched to a gene: 11. The CDR3: CSARGLVEMETQYF. The CDR3 nucleotides read TGCAGTGCCCGGGGACTAGTCGAGATGGAGACCCAGTACTTC.